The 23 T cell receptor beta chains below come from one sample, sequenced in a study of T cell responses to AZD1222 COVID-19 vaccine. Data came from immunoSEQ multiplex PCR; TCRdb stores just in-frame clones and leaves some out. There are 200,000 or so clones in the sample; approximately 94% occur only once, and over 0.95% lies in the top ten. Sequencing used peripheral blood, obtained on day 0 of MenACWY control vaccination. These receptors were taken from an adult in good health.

The CDR3 nucleotides are TGTGCCAGTAAGGAGGAAGGGAGGCTATACAATCAGCCCCAGCATTTT. Translated, it gives CASKEEGRLYNQPQHF. The chain has TRBV19 and TRBJ1-5; D unclear. Germline V CDR1 and CDR2: LNHDA, SQIVND (reference sequence). The V end was cut by 7 bases, the J end by 3 bases, with 19 bases between. The CDR3 runs to 16 residues.

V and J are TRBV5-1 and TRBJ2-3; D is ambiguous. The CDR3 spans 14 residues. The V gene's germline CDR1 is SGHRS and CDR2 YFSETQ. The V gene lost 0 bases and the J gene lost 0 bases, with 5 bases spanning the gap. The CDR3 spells CASSLGDSTDTQYF. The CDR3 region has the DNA TGCGCCAGCAGCTTGGGGGATAGCACAGATACGCAGTATTTT.

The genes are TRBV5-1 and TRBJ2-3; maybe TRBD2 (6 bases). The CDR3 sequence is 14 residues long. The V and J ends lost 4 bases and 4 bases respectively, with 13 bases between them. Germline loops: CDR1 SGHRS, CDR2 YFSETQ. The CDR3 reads CASSPRDFADTQYF. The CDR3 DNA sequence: TGCGCCAGCAGCCCCCGGGACTTCGCAGATACGCAGTATTTT.

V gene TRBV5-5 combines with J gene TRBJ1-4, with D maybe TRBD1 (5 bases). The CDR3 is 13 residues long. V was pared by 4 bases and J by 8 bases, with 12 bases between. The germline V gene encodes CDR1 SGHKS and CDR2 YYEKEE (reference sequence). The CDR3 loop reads CASSPGGNEKLFF. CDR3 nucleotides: TGTGCCAGCAGCCCGGGGGGGAACGAAAAACTGTTTTTT.

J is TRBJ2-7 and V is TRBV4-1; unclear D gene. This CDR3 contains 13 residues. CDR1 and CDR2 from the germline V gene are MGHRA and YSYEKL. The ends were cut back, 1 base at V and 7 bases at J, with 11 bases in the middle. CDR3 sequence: CASSQVRVGEQYF. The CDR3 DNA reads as TGCGCCAGCAGCCAAGTCAGAGTAGGGGAGCAGTACTTC.

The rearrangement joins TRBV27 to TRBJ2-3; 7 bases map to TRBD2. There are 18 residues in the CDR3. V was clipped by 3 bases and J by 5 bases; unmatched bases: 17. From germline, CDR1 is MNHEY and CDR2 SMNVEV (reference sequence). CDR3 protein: CASSLAGFRGSGLDTQYF. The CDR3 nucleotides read TGTGCCAGCAGTTTGGCCGGCTTCCGGGGTAGCGGGTTAGATACGCAGTATTTT.

CDR3 residues: CSVDSVLGYTF. As DNA, the CDR3 is TGCAGCGTTGATAGCGTCTTGGGCTACACCTTC. This rearrangement joins TRBV29-1 to TRBJ1-2, with D uncertain. Trimming shortened V by 3 bases and J by 8 bases, and 10 bases separated the two germline ends. The CDR3 sequence is 11 residues long. CDR1 and CDR2 from the germline V gene are SQVTM and ANQGSEA.

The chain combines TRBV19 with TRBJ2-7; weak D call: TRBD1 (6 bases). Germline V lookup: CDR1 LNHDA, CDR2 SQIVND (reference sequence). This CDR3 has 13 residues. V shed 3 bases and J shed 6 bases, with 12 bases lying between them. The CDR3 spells CASSIRDKLEQYF. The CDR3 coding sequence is TGTGCCAGTAGTATTAGGGACAAACTCGAGCAGTACTTC. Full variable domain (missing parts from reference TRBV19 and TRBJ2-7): DGGITQSPKYLFRKEGQNVTLSCEQNLNHDAMYWYRQDPGQGLRLIYYSQIVNDFQKGDIAEGYSVSREKKESFPLTVTSAQKNPTAFYLCASSIRDKLEQYFGPGTRLTVT.

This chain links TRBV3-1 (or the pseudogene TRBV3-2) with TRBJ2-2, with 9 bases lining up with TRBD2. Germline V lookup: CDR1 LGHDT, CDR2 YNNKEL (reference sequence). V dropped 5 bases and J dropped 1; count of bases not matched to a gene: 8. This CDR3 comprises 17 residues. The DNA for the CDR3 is TGTGCCAGCAGCGGCTGGCGGGGGGGCCAGAACACCGGGGAGCTGTTTTTT. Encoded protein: CASSGWRGGQNTGELFF.

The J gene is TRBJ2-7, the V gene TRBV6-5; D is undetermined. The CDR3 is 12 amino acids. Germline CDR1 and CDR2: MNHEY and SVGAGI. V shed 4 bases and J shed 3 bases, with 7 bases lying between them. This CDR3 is CASSLKGYEQYF. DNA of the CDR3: TGTGCCAGCAGTTTAAAGGGCTACGAGCAGTACTTC.

The CDR3 is CASSDFDSSNQPQHF. CDR3 DNA sequence: TGTGCCAGCAGTGATTTCGACAGTAGCAATCAGCCCCAGCATTTT. The rearrangement uses TRBV21-1 and TRBJ1-5; no check of the table's D call, TRBD1, against the DNA was made. TRBV21-1 is termed a pseudogene. The CDR3 is made up of 15 amino acids.

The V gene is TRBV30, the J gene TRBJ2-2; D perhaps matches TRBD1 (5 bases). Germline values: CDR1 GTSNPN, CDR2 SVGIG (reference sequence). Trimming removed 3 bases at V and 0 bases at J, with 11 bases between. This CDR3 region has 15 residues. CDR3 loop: CAWRRGLANTGELFF. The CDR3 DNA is TGTGCCTGGAGAAGGGGCTTAGCGAACACCGGGGAGCTGTTTTTT.

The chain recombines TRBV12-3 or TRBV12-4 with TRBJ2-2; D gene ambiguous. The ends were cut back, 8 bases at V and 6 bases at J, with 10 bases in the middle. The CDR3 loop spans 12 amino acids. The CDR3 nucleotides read TGTGCCAGCCGCACGGGCCCCGGGGAGCTGTTTTTT. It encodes CASRTGPGELFF.

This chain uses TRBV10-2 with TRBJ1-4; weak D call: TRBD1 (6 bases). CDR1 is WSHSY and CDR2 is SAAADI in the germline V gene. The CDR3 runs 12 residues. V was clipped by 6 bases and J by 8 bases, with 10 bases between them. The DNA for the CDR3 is TGCGCCAGCAGCGCTAGGGGGGAAAAACTGTTTTTT. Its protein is CASSARGEKLFF.

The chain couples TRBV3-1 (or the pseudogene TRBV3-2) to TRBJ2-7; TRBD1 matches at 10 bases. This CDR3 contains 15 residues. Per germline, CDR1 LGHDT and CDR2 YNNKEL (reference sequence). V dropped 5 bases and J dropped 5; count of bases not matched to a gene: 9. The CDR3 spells CASSEVPGQGNEQYF. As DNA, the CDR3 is TGTGCCAGCAGCGAAGTACCGGGACAGGGGAACGAGCAGTACTTC.

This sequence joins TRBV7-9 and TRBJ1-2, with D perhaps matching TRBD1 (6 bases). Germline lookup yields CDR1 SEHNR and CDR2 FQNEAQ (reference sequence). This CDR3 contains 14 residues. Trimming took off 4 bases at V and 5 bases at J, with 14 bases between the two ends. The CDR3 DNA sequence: TGTGCCAGCAGCTACTCTACAGGGTCGTATGGCTACACCTTC. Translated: CASSYSTGSYGYTF.

DNA for the CDR3: TGTGCCAGCAGCCCGGCACACGAGAACACTGAAGCTTTCTTT. Protein sequence: CASSPAHENTEAFF. The genes are TRBV3-1 (or the pseudogene TRBV3-2) and TRBJ1-1; D gene uncertain. The CDR3 runs to 14 residues. The germline V gene has CDR1 LGHDT and CDR2 YNNKEL (reference sequence). V was cut by 4 bases and J by 1 base, with 10 bases left in between.

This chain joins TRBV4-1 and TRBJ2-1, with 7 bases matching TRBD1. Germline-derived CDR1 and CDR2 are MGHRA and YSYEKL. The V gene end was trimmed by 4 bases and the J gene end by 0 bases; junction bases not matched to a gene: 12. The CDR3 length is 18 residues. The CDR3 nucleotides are TGCGCCAGCAGCCGAAGGTTTTCACGGGACAGCTCCTACAATGAGCAGTTCTTC. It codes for CASSRRFSRDSSYNEQFF.

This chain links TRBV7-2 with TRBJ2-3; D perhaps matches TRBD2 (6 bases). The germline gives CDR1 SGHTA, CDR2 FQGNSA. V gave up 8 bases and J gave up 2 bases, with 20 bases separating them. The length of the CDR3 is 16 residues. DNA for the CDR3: TGTGCCAGCTCTTCCAAATTTGGGGGGATCACAGATACGCAGTATTTT. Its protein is CASSSKFGGITDTQYF.

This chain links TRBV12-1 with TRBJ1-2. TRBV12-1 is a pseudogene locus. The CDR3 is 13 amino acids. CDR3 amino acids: CASSFLRGVGYTF. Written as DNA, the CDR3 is TGTGCCAGCAGCTTTCTGCGGGGTGTTGGCTACACCTTC.

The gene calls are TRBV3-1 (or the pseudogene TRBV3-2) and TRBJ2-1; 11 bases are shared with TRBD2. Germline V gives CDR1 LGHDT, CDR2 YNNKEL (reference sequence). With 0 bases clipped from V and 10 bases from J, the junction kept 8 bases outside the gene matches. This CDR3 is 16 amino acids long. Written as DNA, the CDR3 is TGTGCCAGCAGCCAAGACCCCTTAGCGGGGGGGCTGGAGCAGTTCTTC. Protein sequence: CASSQDPLAGGLEQFF.

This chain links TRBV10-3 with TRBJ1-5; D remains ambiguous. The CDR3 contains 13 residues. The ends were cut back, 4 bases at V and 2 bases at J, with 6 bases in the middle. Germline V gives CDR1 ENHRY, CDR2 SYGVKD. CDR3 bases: TGTGCCATCAGTGGGACGGGCAATCAGCCCCAGCATTTT. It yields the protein CAISGTGNQPQHF.

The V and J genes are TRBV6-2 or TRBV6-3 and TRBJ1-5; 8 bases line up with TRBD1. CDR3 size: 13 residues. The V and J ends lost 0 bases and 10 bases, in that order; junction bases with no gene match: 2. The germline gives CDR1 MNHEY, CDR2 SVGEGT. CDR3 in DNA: TGTGCCAGCAGTTACTCCACAGGGGGACCCCAGCATTTT. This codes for CASSYSTGGPQHF.